This T cell receptor (beta chain) was identified in a study of PD-L1 blockade in urothelial cancer. Study summary: Median T cell yield per blood sample was about 150,000 cells.

CDR1 is SGHRS, CDR2 YFSETQ, per germline. CDR3 length: 13 amino acids. The V and J ends lost 1 base and 4 bases respectively, with 6 bases between them. The repertoire was sequenced with immunoSEQ multiplex PCR; TCRdb's copy has only in-frame clones and lacks some. The profile shows approximately 14,000 clones, more than 75% of them singletons. To note about this clone: Its antigen is not identified.

Overall study findings and caveats: At the 3-week point, tumor-associated blood clones expanded more in durable-benefit patients. A pretreatment blood TCR clonality that fell below the median predicted better progression-free and overall survival.

The origin of this receptor is a man aged 65 to 79 with urothelial cancer. The rearrangement joins TRBV5-1 to TRBJ1-5; D is undetermined. The input for sequencing was PBMCs, taken around atezolizumab (anti-PD-L1) treatment. In DNA, the CDR3 is TGCGCCAGCAGCTTGTGGCCGAATCAGCCCCAGCATTTT. Translation: CASSLWPNQPQHF. The full variable domain, with the rest looked up from reference TRBV5-1 and TRBJ1-5, is KAGVTQTPRYLIKTRGQQVTLSCSPISGHRSVSWYQQTPGQGLQFLFEYFSETQRNKGNFPGRFSGRQFSNSRSEMNVSTLELGDSALYLCASSLWPNQPQHFGDGTRLSIL.